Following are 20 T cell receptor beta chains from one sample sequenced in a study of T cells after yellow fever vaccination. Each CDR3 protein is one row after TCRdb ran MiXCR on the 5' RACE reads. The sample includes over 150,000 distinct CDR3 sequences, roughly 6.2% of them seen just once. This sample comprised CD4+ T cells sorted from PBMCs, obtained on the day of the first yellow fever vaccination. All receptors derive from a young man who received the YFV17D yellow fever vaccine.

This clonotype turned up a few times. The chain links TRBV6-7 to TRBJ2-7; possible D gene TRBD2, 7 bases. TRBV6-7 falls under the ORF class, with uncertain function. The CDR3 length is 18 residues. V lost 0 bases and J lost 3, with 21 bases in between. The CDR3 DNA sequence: TGTGCCAGCAGTTACTCGATCGTACGGGGGGCTTCTCTCTACGAGCAGTACGTC. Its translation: CASSYSIVRGASLYEQYV.

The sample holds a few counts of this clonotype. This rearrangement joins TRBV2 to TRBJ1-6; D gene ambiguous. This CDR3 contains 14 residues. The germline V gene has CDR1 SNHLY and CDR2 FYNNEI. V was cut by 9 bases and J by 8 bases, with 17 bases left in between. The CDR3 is CASVLRGGYSPLHF. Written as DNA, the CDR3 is TGTGCCAGTGTCTTAAGAGGTGGTTATTCACCCCTCCACTTT.

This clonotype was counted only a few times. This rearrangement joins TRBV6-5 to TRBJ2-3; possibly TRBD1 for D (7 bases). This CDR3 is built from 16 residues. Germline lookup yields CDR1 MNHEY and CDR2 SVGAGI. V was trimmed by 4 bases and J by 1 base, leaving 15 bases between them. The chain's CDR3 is CASSFGGGFRTDTQYF. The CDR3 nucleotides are TGTGCCAGCAGTTTCGGAGGGGGCTTCCGCACAGATACGCAGTATTTT.

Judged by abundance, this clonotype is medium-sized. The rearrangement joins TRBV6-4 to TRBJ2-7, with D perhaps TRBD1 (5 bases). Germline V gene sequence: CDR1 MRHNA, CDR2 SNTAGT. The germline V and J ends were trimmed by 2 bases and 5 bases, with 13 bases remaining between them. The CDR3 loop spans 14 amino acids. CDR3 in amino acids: CASSDIGDSHEQYF. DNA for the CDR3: TGTGCCAGCAGTGACATCGGAGACAGTCACGAGCAGTACTTC.

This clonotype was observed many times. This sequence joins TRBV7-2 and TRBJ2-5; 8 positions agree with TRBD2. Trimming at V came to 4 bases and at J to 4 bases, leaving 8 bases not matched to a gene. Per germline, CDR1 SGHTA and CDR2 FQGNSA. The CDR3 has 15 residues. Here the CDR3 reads CASSYKRGGAETQYF. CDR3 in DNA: TGTGCCAGCAGCTATAAACGGGGGGGCGCAGAGACCCAGTACTTC.

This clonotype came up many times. The CDR3 region has the DNA TGCAGTGCATATGGCGGGGGGGACCAAGAGACCCAGTACTTC. This gives the protein CSAYGGGDQETQYF. The chain combines TRBV20-1 with TRBJ2-5; 9 nucleotides align to TRBD2. The V gene end was trimmed by 6 bases and the J gene end by 0 bases; junction bases not matched to a gene: 5. Germline CDR1 DFQATT, CDR2 SNEGSKA (reference sequence). The CDR3 covers 14 residues.

The CDR3 spells CASSSVEPTPYEQYF. The CDR3 region has the DNA TGTGCCAGCAGTTCTGTCGAGCCCACTCCCTACGAGCAGTACTTC. This rearrangement joins TRBV28 to TRBJ2-7; the D is unclear. Germline assignment: CDR1 MDHEN and CDR2 SYDVKM. The CDR3 loop spans 15 amino acids. Trimming removed 4 bases at V and 2 bases at J, with 15 bases between.

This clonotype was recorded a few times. In nucleotides, the CDR3 is TGCGCCAGCAGCCAAGCCCCCGACGGGGGCGCAGATACGCAGTATTTT. Translation gives CASSQAPDGGADTQYF. This chain links TRBV4-3 with TRBJ2-3; D possibly uses TRBD1 or TRBD2 (6 bases each). Germline V CDR1 and CDR2: LGHNA, YSLEER. This CDR3 has 16 amino acids. Between the trimmed V and J ends, which lost 1 base and 4 bases, there was a span of 15 bases.

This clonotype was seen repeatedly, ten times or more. CDR3: CASSRRQGLNTEAFF. The CDR3 DNA follows: TGTGCCAGCAGCCGTCGACAGGGGCTGAACACTGAAGCTTTCTTT. J is TRBJ1-1 and V is TRBV2; 8 nucleotides agree with TRBD1. V trimming: 6 bases; J trimming: 0 bases; junction bases outside the gene matches: 6. The length of the CDR3 is 15 residues. The germline V gene encodes CDR1 SNHLY and CDR2 FYNNEI. Drawing the rest from reference TRBV2 and TRBJ1-1, the complete variable domain is EPEVTQTPSHQVTQMGQEVILRCVPISNHLYFYWYRQILGQKVEFLVSFYNNEISEKSEIFDDQFSVERPDGSNFTLKIRSTKLEDSAMYFCASSRRQGLNTEAFFGQGTRLTVV.

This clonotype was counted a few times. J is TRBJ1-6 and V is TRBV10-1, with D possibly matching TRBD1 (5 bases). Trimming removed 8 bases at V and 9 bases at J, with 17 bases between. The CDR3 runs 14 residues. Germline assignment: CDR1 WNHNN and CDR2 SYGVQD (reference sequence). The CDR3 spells CASHDSRLLSPLHF. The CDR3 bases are TGCGCCAGCCATGACAGTCGTTTGCTTTCACCCCTCCACTTT.

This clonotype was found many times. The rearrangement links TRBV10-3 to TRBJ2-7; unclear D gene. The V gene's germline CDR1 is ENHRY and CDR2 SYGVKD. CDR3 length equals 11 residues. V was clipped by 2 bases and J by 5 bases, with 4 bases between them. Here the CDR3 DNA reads TGTGCCATCAGTGAGCAAAACGAGCAGTACTTC. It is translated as CAISEQNEQYF.

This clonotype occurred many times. The DNA for the CDR3 is TGTGCCAGCAGCTTAACACAGGGTAAAGAGGGTGGGGCCCAGCATTTT. Its protein is CASSLTQGKEGGAQHF. This chain joins TRBV7-8 and TRBJ1-5; D might be TRBD1 (6 bases). The length of the CDR3 is 16 residues. Per the germline V gene, CDR1 is SGHVS and CDR2 is FQNEAQ. V shed 2 bases and J shed 11 bases, with 22 bases lying between them.

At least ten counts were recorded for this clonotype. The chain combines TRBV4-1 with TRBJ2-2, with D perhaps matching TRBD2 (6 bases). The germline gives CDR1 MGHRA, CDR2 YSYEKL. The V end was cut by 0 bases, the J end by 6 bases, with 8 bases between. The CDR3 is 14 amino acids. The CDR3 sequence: CASSQDRGAGELFF. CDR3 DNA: TGCGCCAGCAGCCAAGATCGCGGGGCCGGGGAGCTGTTTTTT.

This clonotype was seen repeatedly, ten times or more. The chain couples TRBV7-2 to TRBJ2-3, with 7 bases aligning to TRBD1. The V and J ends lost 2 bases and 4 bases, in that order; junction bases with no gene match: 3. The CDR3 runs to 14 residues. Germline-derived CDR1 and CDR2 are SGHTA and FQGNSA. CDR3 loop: CASSLRGHPDTQYF. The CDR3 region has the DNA TGTGCCAGCAGCTTAAGGGGGCACCCAGATACGCAGTATTTT. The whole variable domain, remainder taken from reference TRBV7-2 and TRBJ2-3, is GAGVSQSPSNKVTEKGKDVELRCDPISGHTALYWYRQSLGQGLEFLIYFQGNSAPDKSGLPSDRFSAERTGGSVSTLTIQRTQQEDSAVYLCASSLRGHPDTQYFGPGTRLTVL.

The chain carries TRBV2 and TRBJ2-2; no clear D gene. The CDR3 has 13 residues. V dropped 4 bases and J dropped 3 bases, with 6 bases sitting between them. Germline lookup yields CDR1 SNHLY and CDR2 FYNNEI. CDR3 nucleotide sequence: TGTGCCAGCAGTGGTGGTGACACCGGGGAGCTGTTTTTT. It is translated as CASSGGDTGELFF.

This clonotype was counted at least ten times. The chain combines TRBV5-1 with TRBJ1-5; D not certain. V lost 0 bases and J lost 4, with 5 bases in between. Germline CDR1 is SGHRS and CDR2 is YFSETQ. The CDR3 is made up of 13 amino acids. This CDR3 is CASSLEWNQPQHF. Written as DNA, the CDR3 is TGCGCCAGCAGCTTGGAATGGAATCAGCCCCAGCATTTT.

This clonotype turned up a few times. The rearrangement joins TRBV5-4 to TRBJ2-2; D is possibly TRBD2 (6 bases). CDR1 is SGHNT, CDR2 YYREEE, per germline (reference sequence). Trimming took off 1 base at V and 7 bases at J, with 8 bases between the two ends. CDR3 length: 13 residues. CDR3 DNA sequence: TGTGCCAGCAGCTTGCGGGGGAGCGGGGAGCTGTTTTTT. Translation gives CASSLRGSGELFF.

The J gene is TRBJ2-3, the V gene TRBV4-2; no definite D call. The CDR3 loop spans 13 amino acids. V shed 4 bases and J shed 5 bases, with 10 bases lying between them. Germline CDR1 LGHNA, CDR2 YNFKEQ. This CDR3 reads CASSRNSEDTQYF. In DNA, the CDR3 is TGTGCCAGCAGCCGGAATTCGGAAGATACGCAGTATTTT.

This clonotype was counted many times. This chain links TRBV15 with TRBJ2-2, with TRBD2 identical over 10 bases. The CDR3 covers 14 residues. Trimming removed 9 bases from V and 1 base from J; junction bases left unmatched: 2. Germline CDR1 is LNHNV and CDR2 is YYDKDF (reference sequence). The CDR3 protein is CATRLAGNTGELFF. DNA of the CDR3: TGTGCCACAAGACTAGCGGGGAACACCGGGGAGCTGTTTTTT.

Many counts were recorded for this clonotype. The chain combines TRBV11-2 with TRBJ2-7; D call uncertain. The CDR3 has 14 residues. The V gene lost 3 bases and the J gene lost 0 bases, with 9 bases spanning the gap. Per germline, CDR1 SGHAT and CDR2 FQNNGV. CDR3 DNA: TGTGCCAGCAGCTTCTGGGATAGCTCCTACGAGCAGTACTTC. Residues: CASSFWDSSYEQYF.